This is a list of T cell receptor beta chains from one sample in a study of shared clonotypes between healthy human individuals. Here immunoSEQ multiplex PCR was the method, and the copy in TCRdb shows in-frame clones only, minus some. This sample has approximately 2.4 million clones, with 90% to 96% found just once. The sample was naive CD4+ T cells sorted from blood. The receptors originated from a young man in good health. CDR3s include the opening cysteine and the closing phenylalanine or tryptophan. Each record gives: D gene, V gene, clone size, J gene, CDR3 DNA, CDR3 protein. The D gene is left open where the match is weak. The size of a clone is reported for some rows only, either as once, few or many, or as a class for expanded clones.

>.|TRBV6-1|.|TRBJ1-6
TGTGCCAGCAGTGAATATGCCCATTCACCCCTCCACTTT
CASSEYAHSPLHF
>.|TRBV12-5|.|TRBJ1-3
TGTGCTAGTGCCCCCGGGGAGGGCTTCTCTGGAAACACCATATATTTT
CASAPGEGFSGNTIYF
>.|TRBV7-6|.|TRBJ2-5
TGTGCCAGCAGCTTAGTCGGGACCCAAGAGACCCAGTACTTC
CASSLVGTQETQYF
>.|TRBV4-1|.|TRBJ2-1
TGCGCCAGCAGCCAACCGGTCAGGGCCGTTAACAATGAGCAGTTCTTC
CASSQPVRAVNNEQFF
>.|TRBV10-2|.|TRBJ2-3
TGCGCCAGCAGTGATGAGGGTACTAGCACAGATACGCAGTATTTT
CASSDEGTSTDTQYF
>.|TRBV6-5|.|TRBJ1-2
TGTGCCAGCAGTTACTCCCGGTCCGGCGATGGCTACACCTTC
CASSYSRSGDGYTF
>TRBD1|TRBV27|.|TRBJ2-7
TGTGCCAGCAGCCGGGACAGGGTTGCCTACGAGCAGTACTTC
CASSRDRVAYEQYF
>TRBD2|TRBV7-9|.|TRBJ2-3
TGTGCCAGCAGCCGAGCGCTCCTAGCGGGGGGAACAGATACGCAGTATTTT
CASSRALLAGGTDTQYF
>.|TRBV6-1|.|TRBJ1-3
TGTGCCAGCAGTGATGCGGACAGCACGCTTGGAAACACCATATATTTT
CASSDADSTLGNTIYF
>TRBD1|TRBV19|.|TRBJ1-2
TGTGCCAGTAGTATTGGGACAGGGGCAAATTATGGCTACACCTTC
CASSIGTGANYGYTF
>TRBD1|TRBV28|.|TRBJ1-2
TGTGCCAGCAGTGCGTCGGCAGGGGGCAAGGTCGATGGCTACACCTTC
CASSASAGGKVDGYTF
>.|TRBV5-4|.|TRBJ1-2
TGTGCCAGCAGCTTGGGCCAACAGGGACTCTTGATAGGCTACACCTTC
CASSLGQQGLLIGYTF
>.|TRBV6-6|.|TRBJ2-1
TGTGCCAGCAGTTACTCGGATCCGGCCTACAATGAGCAGTTCTTC
CASSYSDPAYNEQFF
>TRBD2|TRBV5-1|.|TRBJ2-2
TGCGCCAGCAGCTTACTAGCGGGAGACACCGGGGAGCTGTTTTTT
CASSLLAGDTGELFF
>.|TRBV27|.|TRBJ1-5
TGTGCCAGCTCGAAGACGATTAGCAATCAGCCCCAGCATTTT
CASSKTISNQPQHF
>TRBD2|TRBV9|.|TRBJ2-3
TGTGCCAGCCTCCGGGGGGGTACGTATACGCAGTATTTT
CASLRGGTYTQYF
>.|TRBV5-1|.|TRBJ2-3
TGCGCCAGCAGCTTCGACTTAGTAGATACGCAGTATTTT
CASSFDLVDTQYF
>.|TRBV6-1|.|TRBJ1-5
TGTGCCAGCAGCCCCGGCAATCAGCCCCAGCATTTT
CASSPGNQPQHF
>TRBD1|TRBV15|.|TRBJ1-1
TGTGCCACCAGCAGAGCATGGGACAGGGACACTGAAGCTTTCTTT
CATSRAWDRDTEAFF
>.|TRBV10-2|.|TRBJ2-2
TGCGCCAGCAAGAAGGACAGATCCACCGGGGAGCTGTTTTTT
CASKKDRSTGELFF
>TRBD2|TRBV6-1|.|TRBJ2-3
TGTGCCAGCAAAGCCCAGCGGGGAAGCACAGATACGCAGTATTTT
CASKAQRGSTDTQYF
>.|TRBV25-1|.|TRBJ1-3
TGTGCCAGCAGTGAAATAGGCCTGCGTGGAAACACCATATATTTT
CASSEIGLRGNTIYF
>.|TRBV10-3|.|TRBJ2-7
TGTGCCATCAGTGACCGAGACAACTCCTACGAGCAGTACTTC
CAISDRDNSYEQYF
>TRBD2|TRBV5-1|.|TRBJ2-5
TGCGCCAGCAGCCCTACTAGCGCCCAAGAGACCCAGTACTTC
CASSPTSAQETQYF
>.|TRBV6-1|.|TRBJ2-3
TGTGCCAGCAGTGATCGCAGCACAGATACGCAGTATTTT
CASSDRSTDTQYF
>.|TRBV4-1|.|TRBJ1-6
TGCGCCAGCAGCCAAGCGGCTGTTACTAATTCACCCCTCCACTTT
CASSQAAVTNSPLHF
>.|TRBV5-1|.|TRBJ2-5
TGCGCCAGCAGCTTGCTAGGGGCCCAAGAGACCCAGTACTTC
CASSLLGAQETQYF
>.|TRBV11-2|.|TRBJ2-3
TGTGCCACCGAGCGCTCTAGCACAGATACGCAGTATTTT
CATERSSTDTQYF
>.|TRBV15|once|TRBJ1-5
TGTGCCACCAGCAGAGATCCCAACCGCGGTCAGCCCCAGCATTTT
CATSRDPNRGQPQHF
>.|TRBV6-1|.|TRBJ1-5
TGTGCCAGCAGTGGCTTGCAGATTAAGCATTTT
CASSGLQIKHF
>TRBD1|TRBV11-2|.|TRBJ1-1
TGTGCCAGCAGCTCCTTCCTCGACAGGGGAGGGAACACTGAAGCTTTCTTT
CASSSFLDRGGNTEAFF
>TRBD1|TRBV5-1|.|TRBJ1-6
TGCGCCAGCAGCTACGGACAGGGGGCAGGTTCACCCCTCCACTTT
CASSYGQGAGSPLHF
>TRBD1|TRBV7-2|.|TRBJ1-2
TGTGCCAGCAGCCTAAGAGGACAGGGCGGGGGCTACACCTTC
CASSLRGQGGGYTF
>.|TRBV10-1|.|TRBJ2-7
TGCGCCAGCAGTGATCGGTTCTACGAGCAGTACTTC
CASSDRFYEQYF
>TRBD1|TRBV28|.|TRBJ2-7
TGTGCCAGCACCTTGGGGTCGGGACAGGCTCTCTCCTACGAGCAGTACTTC
CASTLGSGQALSYEQYF
>.|TRBV4-1|.|TRBJ1-4
TGCGCCAGCACCACTCCGGGACAAGCTAATGAAAAACTGTTTTTT
CASTTPGQANEKLFF
>.|TRBV2|.|TRBJ1-2
TGTGCCAGCAGTTTGGACACTCCTCAGTTAGCTAACTATGGCTACACCTTC
CASSLDTPQLANYGYTF
>.|TRBV7-8|once|TRBJ2-7
TGTGCCAGCAGCTACCGGGACGCAGGCGAGCAGTACTTC
CASSYRDAGEQYF
>TRBD1|TRBV19|.|TRBJ1-6
TGTGCCAGTAGTGCCCGACAGGGTAGCTCCTATAATTCACCCCTCCACTTT
CASSARQGSSYNSPLHF
>TRBD1|TRBV6-6|.|TRBJ2-7
TGTGCCAGCCCTAGATCCGGGACAGGGAAAAACGAGCAGTACTTC
CASPRSGTGKNEQYF
>.|TRBV28|.|TRBJ2-3
TGTGCCAGCAGTCCCCTGGGGTCTGGAACAGATACGCAGTATTTT
CASSPLGSGTDTQYF
>.|TRBV5-1|.|TRBJ2-3
TGCGCCAGCAGAGTACTAGCTTCGGGAGCAGATACGCAGTATTTT
CASRVLASGADTQYF
>TRBD1|TRBV5-6|.|TRBJ1-1
TGTGCCAGCAGCTTGGGGGCCGGGACAGCGAACACTGAAGCTTTCTTT
CASSLGAGTANTEAFF
>.|TRBV28|.|TRBJ2-7
TGTGCCAGCAGTTCCCCGGGACAGGACCGAGCGGGGGAGCAGTACTTC
CASSSPGQDRAGEQYF
>.|TRBV7-9|.|TRBJ2-1
TGTGCCAGCAGCTCGTCCGTACGCCTGGGGTCAGTCTTC
CASSSSVRLGSVF
>.|TRBV2|once|TRBJ2-1
TGTGCCAGCAGTGCCCGTCTTGAGCAGTTCTTC
CASSARLEQFF
>.|TRBV28|.|TRBJ1-4
TGTGCCAGCAGTGGACGGCGCCTTGCAACTAATGAAAAACTGTTTTTT
CASSGRRLATNEKLFF
>TRBD1|TRBV6-6|.|TRBJ1-1
TGTGCCAGCAGGAGACAGGGGGTTTCCACTGAAGCTTTCTTT
CASRRQGVSTEAFF
>.|TRBV9|few|TRBJ1-1
TGTGCCAGCAGCGCCTCCCGACACCCGAGCACTGAAGCTTTCTTT
CASSASRHPSTEAFF
>TRBD1|TRBV2|.|TRBJ1-6
TGTGCCAGCACCCCGGACAGGCCGACGTCGGGTAATTCACCCCTCCACTTT
CASTPDRPTSGNSPLHF